These 20 T cell receptor beta chains were sequenced from one sample in a study of blood T cell repertoires in COVID-19. Using immunoSEQ multiplex PCR, the repertoire was profiled, and TCRdb retains in-frame clones only, with some absent. The sample includes 65,000 to 80,000 clones, 90% of them seen just once. Sequenced: peripheral blood. The receptors originated from a human donor in a cohort sampled during active COVID-19.

The chain is built from TRBV6-6 and TRBJ1-5; TRBD1 might be the D (6 bases). Trimming removed 2 bases at V and 11 bases at J, with 7 bases between. This CDR3 has 11 residues. Germline V gene lookup returns CDR1 MNHNY and CDR2 SVGAGI (reference sequence). CDR3 sequence: CASSYGQTQHF. The CDR3 nucleotides read TGTGCCAGCAGTTACGGACAGACCCAGCATTTT.

The CDR3 spells CASSQDSGGARHYGYTF. The CDR3 DNA sequence: TGTGCCAGCAGCCAAGATTCTGGGGGGGCGCGCCACTATGGCTACACCTTC. J is TRBJ1-2 and V is TRBV4-2; the D gene is possibly TRBD1 (6 bases). Germline V lookup: CDR1 LGHNA, CDR2 YNFKEQ. The CDR3 consists of 17 residues. V dropped 0 bases and J dropped 3 bases, with 17 bases sitting between them.

This sequence joins TRBV12-3 or TRBV12-4 and TRBJ2-7; D gene ambiguous. The germline V and J ends were trimmed by 5 bases and 3 bases, with 8 bases remaining between them. The CDR3 has 12 residues. The CDR3 bases are TGTGCCAGCAGTAGTATTAGCTACGAGCAGTACTTC. Translated: CASSSISYEQYF.

The chain employs TRBV10-3 and TRBJ2-7; 12 positions match TRBD1. The CDR3 loop spans 14 amino acids. Germline V gene lookup returns CDR1 ENHRY and CDR2 SYGVKD. After removal of 6 bases from V and 4 bases from J, the junction contained 4 bases not matched to a gene. The CDR3 reads CAISWDRGQYEQYF. The CDR3 nucleotides read TGTGCCATCAGCTGGGACAGGGGGCAGTACGAGCAGTACTTC.

A single count supports this clone. The rearrangement links TRBV7-3 to TRBJ1-6; TRBD1 might be the D (5 bases). Germline lookup yields CDR1 SGHTA and CDR2 FQGTGA. CDR3 length: 16 residues. V shed 5 bases and J shed 6 bases, with 17 bases lying between them. CDR3 in amino acids: CASSPDKGITNSPLHF. CDR3 in DNA: TGTGCCAGCAGCCCCGATAAGGGGATTACTAATTCACCCCTCCACTTT. Full variable domain (remainder filled in from reference TRBV7-3 and TRBJ1-6): GAGVSQTPSNKVTEKGKYVELRCDPISGHTALYWYRQSLGQGPEFLIYFQGTGAADDSGLPNDRFFAVRPEGSVSTLKIQRTERGDSAVYLCASSPDKGITNSPLHFGNGTRLTVT.

This chain connects TRBV5-4 to TRBJ1-1; D possibly corresponds to TRBD1 (6 bases). Germline V gene lookup returns CDR1 SGHNT and CDR2 YYREEE (reference sequence). V gave up 4 bases and J gave up 1 base, with 8 bases separating them. There are 13 residues in the CDR3. The CDR3 nucleotides are TGTGCCAGCAGCCTGGACAGGAACACTGAAGCTTTCTTT. Residues: CASSLDRNTEAFF.

The chain combines TRBV19 with TRBJ2-7, with 11 bases lining up with TRBD1. V lost 6 bases, J lost 1 base, and 5 bases stayed unmatched. Germline lookup yields CDR1 LNHDA and CDR2 SQIVND (reference sequence). The CDR3 covers 15 residues. CDR3 residues: CASSPGQGASYEQYF. The DNA of the CDR3 is TGTGCCAGTAGCCCCGGACAGGGGGCTTCCTACGAGCAGTACTTC.

The J gene is TRBJ1-2, the V gene TRBV6-6; D is possibly TRBD1 (5 bases). The CDR3 runs to 15 residues. In germline, CDR1 is MNHNY, CDR2 SVGAGI (reference sequence). Trimming took off 3 bases at V and 5 bases at J, with 16 bases between the two ends. This chain's CDR3 is CASSYRPEEGYGYTF. The CDR3 DNA sequence: TGTGCCAGCAGTTATCGACCTGAGGAGGGGTATGGCTACACCTTC.

The chain carries TRBV5-1 and TRBJ2-2, with D possibly being TRBD2 (6 bases). The CDR3 has 15 residues. Germline loops: CDR1 SGHRS, CDR2 YFSETQ. The ends were cut back, 0 bases at V and 0 bases at J, with 6 bases in the middle. CDR3 nucleotides: TGCGCCAGCAGCTTGGGGACTACGAACACCGGGGAGCTGTTTTTT. Translating it yields CASSLGTTNTGELFF.

The J gene is TRBJ2-2, the V gene TRBV13; D may be TRBD2 (6 bases). CDR1 is PRHDT, CDR2 FYEKMQ, per germline (reference sequence). Deletions cut 6 bases from V and 2 bases from J, with 19 bases between. The CDR3 consists of 17 residues. CDR3 sequence (DNA): TGTGCCAGCAGACGCCTCGCGGCGGGATTAAACACCGGGGAGCTGTTTTTT. The encoded protein is CASRRLAAGLNTGELFF.

The chain has TRBV4-2 and TRBJ2-7, with D perhaps TRBD2 (6 bases). V lost 0 bases and J lost 0, with 12 bases in between. Germline CDR1 LGHNA, CDR2 YNFKEQ. This CDR3 spans 16 amino acids. CDR3 coding DNA: TGTGCCAGCAGCCAAGATCTCGGGGGAAACTCCTACGAGCAGTACTTC. The encoded protein is CASSQDLGGNSYEQYF.

The chain employs TRBV4-1 and TRBJ1-4; D is uncertain. The V end lost 4 bases, the J end lost 4 bases, and 25 bases lay between the germline ends. This CDR3 comprises 19 residues. Germline V gene data show CDR1 as MGHRA and CDR2 as YSYEKL. CDR3 residues: CASSPAVVLSRMSNEKLFF. The CDR3 nucleotides read TGCGCCAGCAGCCCAGCGGTGGTCCTTTCTAGGATGAGTAATGAAAAACTGTTTTTT.

The J gene is TRBJ1-1, the V gene TRBV11-2; perhaps TRBD1 as D (5 bases). Per the germline V gene, CDR1 is SGHAT and CDR2 is FQNNGV. The CDR3 consists of 13 residues. V gave up 5 bases and J gave up 3 bases, with 10 bases separating them. CDR3 DNA sequence: TGTGCCAGCAGCCTCAGGGAGGACACTGAAGCTTTCTTT. As protein: CASSLREDTEAFF.

The rearrangement joins TRBV4-2 to TRBJ2-3; TRBD2 is a possible D gene (5 bases). The CDR3 contains 20 residues. V was shortened by 2 bases and J by 0 bases, with 24 bases between the two germline ends. Per germline, CDR1 LGHNA and CDR2 YNFKEQ. The CDR3 DNA follows: TGTGCCAGCAGCCAAAGATCTTACGGACTCGCGGTAACTAGCACAGATACGCAGTATTTT. Its protein product is CASSQRSYGLAVTSTDTQYF.

This clone was observed a few times. The J gene is TRBJ2-2, the V gene TRBV27; possible D gene TRBD1, 5 bases. Deletions cut 3 bases from V and 3 bases from J, with 11 bases between. Germline CDR1 and CDR2: MNHEY and SMNVEV (reference sequence). This CDR3 region has 15 residues. The CDR3 DNA sequence: TGTGCCAGCAGTTTTGCCAGGGTAGACACCGGGGAGCTGTTTTTT. This gives the protein CASSFARVDTGELFF.

Written as DNA, the CDR3 is TGTGCCAGCAGCTTAGGGGGGGGGACCCTCTTCGGGGAGACCCAGTACTTC. It yields the protein CASSLGGGTLFGETQYF. The chain has TRBV7-2 and TRBJ2-5, with 7 positions matching TRBD2. Germline assignment: CDR1 SGHTA and CDR2 FQGNSA. V trimming: 1 base; J trimming: 5 bases; junction bases outside the gene matches: 13. The length of the CDR3 is 17 residues.

The chain recombines TRBV19 with TRBJ2-3, with 10 bases identical to TRBD2. V dropped 9 bases and J dropped 5; count of bases not matched to a gene: 8. This CDR3 spans 14 amino acids. Germline lookup yields CDR1 LNHDA and CDR2 SQIVND (reference sequence). CDR3 residues: CASLSGRSKDTQYF. The CDR3 coding sequence is TGTGCCAGCCTTAGCGGGAGGTCAAAAGATACGCAGTATTTT.

The chain carries TRBV7-2 and TRBJ2-5; TRBD2 matches at 12 bases. The germline V gene encodes CDR1 SGHTA and CDR2 FQGNSA. V was pared by 5 bases and J by 6 bases, with 4 bases of the junction left unmatched. The CDR3 loop spans 14 amino acids. CDR3 coding DNA: TGTGCCAGCAGCGCCCTAGCGGGAGGGCAGACCCAGTACTTC. Translation gives CASSALAGGQTQYF. Together with reference TRBV7-2 and TRBJ2-5, the CDR3 gives the full variable domain: GAGVSQSPSNKVTEKGKDVELRCDPISGHTALYWYRQSLGQGLEFLIYFQGNSAPDKSGLPSDRFSAERTGGSVSTLTIQRTQQEDSAVYLCASSALAGGQTQYFGPGTRLLVL.

The chain links TRBV19 to TRBJ2-3; TRBD2 matches at 7 bases. Germline CDR1 and CDR2: LNHDA and SQIVND (reference sequence). V trimming: 3 bases; J trimming: 2 bases; junction bases outside the gene matches: 5. This CDR3 has 15 residues. The CDR3 is CASSILAVNTDTQYF. DNA of the CDR3: TGTGCCAGTAGTATCCTAGCGGTTAACACAGATACGCAGTATTTT.

This chain joins TRBV15 and TRBJ1-5, with TRBD1 matching over 8 bases. V was clipped by 2 bases and J by 7 bases; unmatched bases: 7. The CDR3 has 15 residues. Germline V gene lookup returns CDR1 LNHNV and CDR2 YYDKDF (reference sequence). The CDR3 region is CATSRNRGNRQPQHF. The CDR3, as DNA: TGTGCCACCAGCAGAAACAGGGGGAATCGCCAGCCCCAGCATTTT.